Following are 25 T cell receptor beta chains from one sample sequenced in a study of blood T cells in healthy people across ages (dated by TCRdb to the mid-2010s). The receptor library was made with 5' RACE. The run used an Illumina HiSeq 2500. A second 7 to 11 cycle PCR used a sample-barcoded 5' primer and a J-beta primer mix. TCRdb passed the public sequencing reads through fastp at Q25 and MiXCR, retaining productive beta sequences. Each record represents a unique CDR3 protein, reported with the most common genes and DNA among its rows. This sample comprises about 590,000 distinct CDR3 sequences, approximately 30% of them detected only once. Around 14% of the sample belongs to the ten largest clones. Sequencing used blood. Source of these receptors: a woman older than 75 in good health.

This clonotype was detected many times. The V gene is TRBV20-1, the J gene TRBJ1-2; 7 positions match TRBD1. J lost 7 bases, V lost 4 bases, and 15 bases had no gene match. This CDR3 is built from 15 residues. The germline V gene encodes CDR1 DFQATT and CDR2 SNEGSKA (reference sequence). The CDR3 region is CSATVRGGSTSGYTF. The CDR3 DNA sequence: TGCAGTGCTACAGTCAGGGGGGGCTCGACCTCTGGCTACACCTTC.

This clonotype has a count of ten or more. The chain employs TRBV12-3 or TRBV12-4 and TRBJ1-4; tentatively, D is TRBD1 (5 bases). V gave up 5 bases and J gave up 5 bases, with 12 bases separating them. The CDR3 extends over 14 amino acids. In DNA, the CDR3 is TGTGCCAGCAGTCCGGGACTGAAAAATGAAAAACTGTTTTTT. The encoded protein is CASSPGLKNEKLFF.

The chain's CDR3 is CSARALRREGPETQYF. CDR3 bases: TGCAGTGCTAGAGCCCTCCGACGGGAAGGGCCGGAGACCCAGTACTTC. This chain uses TRBV20-1 with TRBJ2-7; D is perhaps TRBD2 (5 bases). The J call may be in error: the DNA end matches TRBJ2-5 better. CDR1 is DFQATT and CDR2 is SNEGSKA in the germline V gene (reference sequence). This CDR3 comprises 16 residues.

This clonotype was seen many times. This chain links TRBV10-3 with TRBJ2-1, with D unclear. The germline CDR1 and CDR2 sequences are ENHRY and SYGVKD. The CDR3 runs 16 residues. The V end lost 0 bases, the J end lost 4 bases, and 13 bases lay between the germline ends. The CDR3 nucleotides are TGTGCCATCAGTGAGTCGGTGGCTTTAATGTACAATGAGCAGTTCTTC. It translates to CAISESVALMYNEQFF.

This clonotype was counted a few times. A much larger clone differs by one base, so this may be a read error. The CDR3 reads CASSQDRRGARRNGYTF. CDR3 in DNA: TGTGCCAGCAGCCAAGATCGTCGGGGCGCGAGAAGAAATGGCTACACCTTC. The gene calls are TRBV3-1 and TRBJ1-2; tentative D call: TRBD1 (5 bases). This CDR3 is 17 amino acids long. Trimming removed 0 bases at V and 6 bases at J, with 20 bases between. Per germline, CDR1 LGHDT and CDR2 YNNKEL (reference sequence). Supplemented by reference TRBV3-1 and TRBJ1-2, the full variable domain reads DTAVSQTPKYLVTQMGNDKSIKCEQNLGHDTMYWYKQDSKKFLKIMFSYNNKELIINETVPNRFSPKSPDKAHLNLHINSLELGDSAVYFCASSQDRRGARRNGYTFGSGTRLTVV.

There are a few counts of this clonotype. The chain employs TRBV7-9 and TRBJ2-1, with 8 positions matching TRBD2. The trim removed 1 base at V and 7 bases at J, leaving 6 bases unmatched. Germline CDR1 SEHNR, CDR2 FQNEAQ (reference sequence). CDR3 length equals 15 residues. This CDR3 reads CASSLGGSGVNEQFF. Written as DNA, the CDR3 is TGTGCCAGCAGCTTAGGTGGTAGCGGGGTTAATGAGCAGTTCTTC. Together with reference TRBV7-9 and TRBJ2-1, the CDR3 gives the full variable domain: DTGVSQNPRHKITKRGQNVTFRCDPISEHNRLYWYRQTLGQGPEFLTYFQNEAQLEKSRLLSDRFSAERPKGSFSTLEIQRTEQGDSAMYLCASSLGGSGVNEQFFGPGTRLTVL.

Ten or more counts support this clonotype. The chain is built from TRBV11-3 and TRBJ2-5; D might be TRBD2 (6 bases). The CDR3 is 15 amino acids. V lost 5 bases, J lost 5 bases, and 18 bases lay in between. Germline CDR1 is SGHNT and CDR2 is YENEEA. The CDR3 nucleotides read TGTGCCAGCAGCACTAGAGACGGGGCGGGGGAGACCCAGTACTTC. This encodes CASSTRDGAGETQYF.

On this clonotype itself: A single base separates this from a much larger clone, so it may be a read error. The chain couples TRBV6-5 to TRBJ2-1, with D uncertain. Germline loops: CDR1 MNHEY, CDR2 SVGAGI. This CDR3 has 13 amino acids. CDR3 nucleotide sequence: TGTGCCAGCCAAATATCCTCCTACAATGAGCTGTTCTTC. It specifies CASQISSYNELFF.

This clonotype was counted at least ten times. This chain joins TRBV20-1 and TRBJ2-5, with TRBD2 matching 8 bases. Germline-derived CDR1 and CDR2 are DFQATT and SNEGSKA (reference sequence). The CDR3 totals 11 residues. J was trimmed by 9 bases and V by 5 bases; bases with no gene match: 5. CDR3 sequence reads: CSAPFGGAQYF. As DNA, the CDR3 is TGCAGTGCTCCTTTCGGGGGGGCCCAGTACTTC.

This clonotype showed up many times. The genes are TRBV5-6 and TRBJ1-2; 7 positions agree with TRBD1. With V trimmed by 1 base and J by 4 bases, 7 bases remained unmatched. Germline-derived CDR1 and CDR2 are SGHDT and YYEEEE. The CDR3 runs 15 residues. CDR3 amino acids: CASSLYTGESYGYTF. CDR3 nucleotide sequence: TGTGCCAGCAGCTTGTACACAGGGGAGAGCTATGGCTACACCTTC.

The sample holds a few counts of this clonotype. V is TRBV11-2 and J is TRBJ2-7; 7 bases line up with TRBD1. The junction had 16 bases not matched to a gene; V was cut back by 7 bases and J by 7 bases. Germline assignment: CDR1 SGHAT and CDR2 FQNNGV. The CDR3 totals 15 residues. CDR3 sequence: CASNSGQRSYNEQYF. CDR3 bases: TGTGCCAGCAACTCGGGACAGCGCTCCTACAATGAGCAGTACTTC. The variable domain in full, with the rest retrieved from reference TRBV11-2 and TRBJ2-7, is EAGVAQSPRYKIIEKRQSVAFWCNPISGHATLYWYQQILGQGPKLLIQFQNNGVVDDSQLPKDRFSAERLKGVDSTLKIQPAKLEDSAVYLCASNSGQRSYNEQYFGPGTRLTVT.

A note on this clonotype: This may arise from a read error, as a much more abundant clone is one base away. The rearrangement uses TRBV6-2 or TRBV6-3 and TRBJ2-1; 9 bases are a match to TRBD2. Germline loops: CDR1 MNHEY, CDR2 SVGEGT. Trimming removed 7 bases from V and 7 bases from J; junction bases left unmatched: 8. The CDR3 is 14 amino acids. CDR3 sequence (DNA): TGTGCCAGCATTCTCGCGGGGGGGTTTAATGAGCAGTTCTTC. Its protein is CASILAGGFNEQFF.

This clonotype was recorded a few times. Just one base apart from a much larger clone, this may be a read error. The rearrangement uses TRBV7-6 and TRBJ2-1, with 7 bases matching TRBD1. The trim removed 3 bases at V and 6 bases at J, leaving 8 bases unmatched. The CDR3 length is 15 residues. The germline gives CDR1 SGHVS, CDR2 FNYEAQ. The CDR3 reads CASSFQGDGCNEQFF. In DNA, the CDR3 is TGTGCCAGCAGCTTCCAGGGGGATGGTTGCAATGAGCAGTTCTTC.

The V call is TRBV7-3, the J call TRBJ2-1, with a possible D match to TRBD1 (6 bases). The germline V gene has CDR1 SGHTA and CDR2 FQGTGA. V was shortened by 2 bases and J by 6 bases, with 14 bases between the two germline ends. The CDR3 is 15 residues long. DNA of the CDR3: TGTGCCAGCAGCTTACAGGGGTTAGCCATCAATGAGCAGTTCTTC. It encodes CASSLQGLAINEQFF.

This clonotype has a handful of counts. V gene TRBV5-4 combines with J gene TRBJ2-1; 9 bases fit TRBD2. This CDR3 region has 16 residues. With 0 bases clipped from V and 4 bases from J, the junction kept 5 bases outside the gene matches. In germline, CDR1 is SGHNT, CDR2 YYREEE (reference sequence). CDR3 amino acids: CASSLAGAGGYNEQFF. For the CDR3, the DNA is TGTGCCAGCAGCTTGGCCGGAGCGGGGGGATACAATGAGCAGTTCTTC.

The table lists this clonotype with many counts. The rearrangement joins TRBV20-1 to TRBJ1-2; 8 bases agree with TRBD1. From germline, CDR1 is DFQATT and CDR2 SNEGSKA (reference sequence). The CDR3 contains 15 residues. The ends lost 6 bases at V and 4 bases at J; junction bases unmatched: 13. The CDR3 sequence: CSAADRGGTGYGYTF. The CDR3 region has the DNA TGCAGTGCCGCGGACCGCGGTGGGACAGGCTATGGCTACACCTTC.

The rearrangement uses TRBV12-3 or TRBV12-4 and TRBJ2-7; either TRBD1 or TRBD2 may fit D (5 bases each). The CDR3 has 13 residues. Between the trimmed V and J ends, which lost 5 bases and 6 bases, there was a span of 14 bases. This CDR3 reads CASSSRAEGEQYF. As DNA, the CDR3 is TGTGCCAGCAGTAGCAGGGCCGAGGGCGAGCAGTACTTC.

The V gene is TRBV12-3 or TRBV12-4, the J gene TRBJ2-1; 13 nucleotides agree with TRBD2. TRBJ2-7 matches the DNA end more closely, so the J call is doubtful. The CDR3 contains 18 residues. CDR3 DNA: TGTGCCAGCAGTTCAAGGGTACTAGCGGGGGGGAACTACAATGAGCAGTACTTC. Encoded protein: CASSSRVLAGGNYNEQYF.

This clonotype was counted many times. V usage is TRBV5-1 and J usage is TRBJ1-6; 12 bases agree with TRBD1. The CDR3 consists of 18 residues. From germline, CDR1 is SGHRS and CDR2 YFSETQ. The trim removed 3 bases at V and 2 bases at J, leaving 6 bases unmatched. The CDR3 is CASSSRDRGLTYNSPLHF. CDR3 DNA sequence: TGCGCCAGCAGCTCAAGGGACAGGGGGCTGACCTATAATTCACCCCTCCACTTT. Combining the CDR3 with reference TRBV5-1 and TRBJ1-6 gives the whole variable domain KAGVTQTPRYLIKTRGQQVTLSCSPISGHRSVSWYQQTPGQGLQFLFEYFSETQRNKGNFPGRFSGRQFSNSRSEMNVSTLELGDSALYLCASSSRDRGLTYNSPLHFGNGTRLTVT.

J is TRBJ1-2 and V is TRBV6-1; unclear D gene. The V end lost 6 bases, the J end lost 0 bases, and 11 bases lay between the germline ends. Germline values: CDR1 MNHNS, CDR2 SASEGT. The CDR3 is 14 residues long. The CDR3 DNA follows: TGTGCCAGCAGGGACTTGGCAACTAACTATGGCTACACCTTC. Protein: CASRDLATNYGYTF.

This chain uses TRBV20-1 with TRBJ1-5, with a tentative D call TRBD1 (6 bases). CDR1 DFQATT and CDR2 SNEGSKA come from the germline V gene (reference sequence). The CDR3 loop spans 13 amino acids. V dropped 4 bases and J dropped 1 base, with 8 bases sitting between them. CDR3 DNA sequence: TGCAGTGCTACAGGGGCAAGCAATCAGCCCCAGCATTTT. This encodes CSATGASNQPQHF.

The V gene is TRBV7-8, the J gene TRBJ2-3, with D possibly called TRBD1 or TRBD2 (5 bases each). The germline V gene encodes CDR1 SGHVS and CDR2 FQNEAQ. V lost 6 bases, J lost 4 bases, and 14 bases lay in between. This CDR3 has 14 residues. The CDR3 is CASRPFGGADTQYF. The DNA for the CDR3 is TGTGCCAGCAGACCTTTTGGGGGAGCAGATACGCAGTATTTT.

This clonotype was observed a few times. The chain carries TRBV7-9 and TRBJ2-5, with TRBD1 matching 7 bases. Germline CDR1 is SEHNR and CDR2 is FQNEAQ (reference sequence). J lost 11 bases, V lost 7 bases, and 22 bases had no gene match. The CDR3 length is 16 residues. As DNA, the CDR3 is TGTGCCAGCACCCGGTCGCGCAGGGGGACGGAAAATGAGCAGTACTTC. This codes for CASTRSRRGTENEQYF.

The chain is built from TRBV10-3 and TRBJ2-5; TRBD1 might be the D (6 bases). V lost 6 bases, J lost 3 bases, and 14 bases lay in between. Germline-derived CDR1 and CDR2 are ENHRY and SYGVKD. This CDR3 spans 14 amino acids. The CDR3 sequence is CAIRGTGTEETQYF. The CDR3 bases are TGTGCCATCAGAGGAACAGGGACCGAAGAGACCCAGTACTTC.

This clonotype occurred once. The rearrangement uses TRBV20-1 and TRBJ1-5, with D unclear. Germline CDR1 reads DFQATT; CDR2 reads SNEGSKA (reference sequence). The ends were cut back, 4 bases at V and 4 bases at J, with 11 bases in the middle. The CDR3 totals 13 residues. The CDR3 here is CSATRIRNQPQHF. Here the CDR3 DNA reads TGCAGTGCTACCCGGATAAGAAATCAGCCCCAGCATTTT.